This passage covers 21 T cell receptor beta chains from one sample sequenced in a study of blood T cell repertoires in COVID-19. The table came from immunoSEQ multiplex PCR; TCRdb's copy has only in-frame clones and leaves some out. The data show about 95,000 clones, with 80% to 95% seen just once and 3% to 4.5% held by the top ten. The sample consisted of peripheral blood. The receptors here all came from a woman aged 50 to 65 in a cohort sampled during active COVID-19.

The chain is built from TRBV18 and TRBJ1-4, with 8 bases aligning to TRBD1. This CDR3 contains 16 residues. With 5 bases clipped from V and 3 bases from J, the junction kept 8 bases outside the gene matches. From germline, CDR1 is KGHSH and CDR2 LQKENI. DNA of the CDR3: TGTGCCAGCTCAACGGGACAGGTCTCTTCTAATGAAAAACTGTTTTTT. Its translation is CASSTGQVSSNEKLFF.

The CDR3 nucleotides are TGTGCCAGCTCAGGGACTAGCACAGATACGCAGTATTTT. Residues: CASSGTSTDTQYF. The chain recombines TRBV18 with TRBJ2-3; D possibly corresponds to TRBD2 (6 bases). The CDR3 has 13 residues. Deletions cut 5 bases from V and 0 bases from J, with 6 bases between. CDR1 and CDR2 (germline): KGHSH, LQKENI.

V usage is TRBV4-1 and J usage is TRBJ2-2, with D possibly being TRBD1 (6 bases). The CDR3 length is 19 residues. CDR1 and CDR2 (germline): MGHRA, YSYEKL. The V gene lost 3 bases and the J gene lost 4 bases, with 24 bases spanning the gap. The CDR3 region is CASSQKQGSFSIRTGELFF. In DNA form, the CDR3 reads TGCGCCAGCAGCCAGAAACAGGGATCGTTCAGTATTCGCACCGGGGAGCTGTTTTTT.

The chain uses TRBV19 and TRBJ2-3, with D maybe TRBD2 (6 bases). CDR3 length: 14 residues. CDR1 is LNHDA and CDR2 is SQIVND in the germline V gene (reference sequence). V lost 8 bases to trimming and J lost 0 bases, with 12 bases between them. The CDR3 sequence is CASGRFSSTDTQYF. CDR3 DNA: TGTGCCAGTGGGAGGTTCTCTAGCACAGATACGCAGTATTTT. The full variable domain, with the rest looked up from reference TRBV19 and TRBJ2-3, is DGGITQSPKYLFRKEGQNVTLSCEQNLNHDAMYWYRQDPGQGLRLIYYSQIVNDFQKGDIAEGYSVSREKKESFPLTVTSAQKNPTAFYLCASGRFSSTDTQYFGPGTRLTVL.

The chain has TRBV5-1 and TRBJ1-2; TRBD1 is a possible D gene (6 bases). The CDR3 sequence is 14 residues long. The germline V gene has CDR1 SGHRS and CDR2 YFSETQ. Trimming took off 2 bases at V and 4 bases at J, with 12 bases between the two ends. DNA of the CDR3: TGCGCCAGCAGCTTCGAACAGGGCTCCTATGGCTACACCTTC. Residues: CASSFEQGSYGYTF.

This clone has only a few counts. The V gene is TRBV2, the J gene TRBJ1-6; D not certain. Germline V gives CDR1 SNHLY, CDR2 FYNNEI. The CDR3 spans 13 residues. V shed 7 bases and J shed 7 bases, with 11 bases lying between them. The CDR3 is CASTTTGNSPLHF. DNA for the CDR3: TGTGCCAGCACCACGACCGGGAATTCACCCCTCCACTTT.

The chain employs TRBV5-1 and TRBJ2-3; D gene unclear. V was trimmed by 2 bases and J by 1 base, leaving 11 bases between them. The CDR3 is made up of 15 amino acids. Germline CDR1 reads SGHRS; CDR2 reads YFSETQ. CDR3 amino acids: CASSFTLPGTDTQYF. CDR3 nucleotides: TGCGCCAGCAGCTTTACGCTTCCGGGCACAGATACGCAGTATTTT.

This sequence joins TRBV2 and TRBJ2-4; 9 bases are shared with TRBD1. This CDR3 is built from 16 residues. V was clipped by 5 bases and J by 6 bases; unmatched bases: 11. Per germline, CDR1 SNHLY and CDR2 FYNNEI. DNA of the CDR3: TGTGCCAGCAGTCAAGGGACAGGGAGGAGTGGAAACATTCAGTACTTC. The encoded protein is CASSQGTGRSGNIQYF. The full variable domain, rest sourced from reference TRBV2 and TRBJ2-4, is EPEVTQTPSHQVTQMGQEVILRCVPISNHLYFYWYRQILGQKVEFLVSFYNNEISEKSEIFDDQFSVERPDGSNFTLKIRSTKLEDSAMYFCASSQGTGRSGNIQYFGAGTRLSVL.

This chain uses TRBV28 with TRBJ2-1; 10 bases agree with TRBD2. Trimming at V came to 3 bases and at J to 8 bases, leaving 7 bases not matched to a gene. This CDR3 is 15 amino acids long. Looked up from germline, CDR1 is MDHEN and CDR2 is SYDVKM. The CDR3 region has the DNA TGTGCCAGCAGTTTTCTAGCGGGAGCTAGGGATGAGCAGTTCTTC. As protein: CASSFLAGARDEQFF.

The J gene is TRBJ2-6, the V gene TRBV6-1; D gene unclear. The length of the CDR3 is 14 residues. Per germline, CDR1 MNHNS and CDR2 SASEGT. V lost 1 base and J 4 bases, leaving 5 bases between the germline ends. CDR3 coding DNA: TGTGCCAGCAGTGAAGGGGCCGGGGCCAACGTCCTGACTTTC. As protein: CASSEGAGANVLTF.

CDR3 nucleotides: TGTGCCAGCAGCTGGGACAGGGAGCAGTACTTC. Translated: CASSWDREQYF. The V call is TRBV12-3 or TRBV12-4, the J call TRBJ2-7, with TRBD1 identical over 8 bases. This CDR3 has 11 amino acids. V lost 6 bases to trimming and J lost 7 bases; unmatched junction nucleotides: 2.

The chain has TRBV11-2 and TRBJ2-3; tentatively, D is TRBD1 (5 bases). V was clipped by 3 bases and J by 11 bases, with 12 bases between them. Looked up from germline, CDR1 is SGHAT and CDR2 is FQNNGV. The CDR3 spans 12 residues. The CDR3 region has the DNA TGTGCCAGCAGCTTGAGCGACAGCCAGCAGTATTTT. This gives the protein CASSLSDSQQYF.

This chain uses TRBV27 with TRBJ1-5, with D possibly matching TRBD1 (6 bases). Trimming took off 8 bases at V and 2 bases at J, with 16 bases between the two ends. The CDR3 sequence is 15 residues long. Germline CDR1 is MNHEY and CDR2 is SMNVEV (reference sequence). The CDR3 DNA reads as TGTGCCAGCGGGAGAGGGGGGGAGGGCAATCAGCCCCAGCATTTT. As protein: CASGRGGEGNQPQHF.

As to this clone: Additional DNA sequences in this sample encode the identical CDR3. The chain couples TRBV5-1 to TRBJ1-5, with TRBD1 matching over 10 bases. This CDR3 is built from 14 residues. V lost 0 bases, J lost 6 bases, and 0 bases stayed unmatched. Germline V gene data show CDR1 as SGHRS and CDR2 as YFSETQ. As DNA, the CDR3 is TGCGCCAGCAGCTTGGGGACAGGGGGTCAGCCCCAGCATTTT. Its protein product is CASSLGTGGQPQHF. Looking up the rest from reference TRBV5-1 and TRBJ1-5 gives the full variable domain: KAGVTQTPRYLIKTRGQQVTLSCSPISGHRSVSWYQQTPGQGLQFLFEYFSETQRNKGNFPGRFSGRQFSNSRSEMNVSTLELGDSALYLCASSLGTGGQPQHFGDGTRLSIL.

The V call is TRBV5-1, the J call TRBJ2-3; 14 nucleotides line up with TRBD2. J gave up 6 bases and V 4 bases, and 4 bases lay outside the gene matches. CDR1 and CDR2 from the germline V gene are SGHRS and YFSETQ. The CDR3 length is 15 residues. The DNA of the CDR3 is TGCGCCAGCAGCCCGGGACTAGCGGGAGTGGATACGCAGTATTTT. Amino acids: CASSPGLAGVDTQYF.

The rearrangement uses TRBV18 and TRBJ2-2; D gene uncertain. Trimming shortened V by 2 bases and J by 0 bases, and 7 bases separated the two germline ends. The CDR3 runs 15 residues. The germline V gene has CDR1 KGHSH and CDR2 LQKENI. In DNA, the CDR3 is TGTGCCAGCTCACCAGGGCAGTCGAACACCGGGGAGCTGTTTTTT. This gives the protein CASSPGQSNTGELFF.

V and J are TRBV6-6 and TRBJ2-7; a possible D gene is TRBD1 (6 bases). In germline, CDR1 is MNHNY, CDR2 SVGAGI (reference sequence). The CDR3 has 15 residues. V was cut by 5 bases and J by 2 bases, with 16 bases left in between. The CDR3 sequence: CASSPGSGVTYEQYF. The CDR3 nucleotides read TGTGCCAGCAGTCCCGGTTCAGGGGTCACCTACGAGCAGTACTTC.

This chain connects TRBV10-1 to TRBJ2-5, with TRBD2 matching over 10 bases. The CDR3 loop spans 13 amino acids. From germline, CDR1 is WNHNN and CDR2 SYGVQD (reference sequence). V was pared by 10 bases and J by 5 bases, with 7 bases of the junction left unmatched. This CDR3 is CATSSGSTETQYF. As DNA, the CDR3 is TGCGCCACCTCTAGCGGGAGTACGGAGACCCAGTACTTC.

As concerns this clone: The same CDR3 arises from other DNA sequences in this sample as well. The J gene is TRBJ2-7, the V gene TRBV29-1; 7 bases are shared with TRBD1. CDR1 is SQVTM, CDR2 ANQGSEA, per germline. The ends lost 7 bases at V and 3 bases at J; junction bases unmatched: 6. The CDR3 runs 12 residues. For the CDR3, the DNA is TGCAGCGCCCGGGACAGCCTCTACGAGCAGTACTTC. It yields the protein CSARDSLYEQYF.

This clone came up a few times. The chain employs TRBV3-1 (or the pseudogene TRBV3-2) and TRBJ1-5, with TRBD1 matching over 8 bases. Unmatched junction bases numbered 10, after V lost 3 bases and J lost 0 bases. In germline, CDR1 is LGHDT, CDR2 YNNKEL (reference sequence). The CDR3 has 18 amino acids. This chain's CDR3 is CASSQGQVEIYSNQPQHF. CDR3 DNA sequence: TGTGCCAGCAGCCAGGGACAGGTGGAGATTTATAGCAATCAGCCCCAGCATTTT.

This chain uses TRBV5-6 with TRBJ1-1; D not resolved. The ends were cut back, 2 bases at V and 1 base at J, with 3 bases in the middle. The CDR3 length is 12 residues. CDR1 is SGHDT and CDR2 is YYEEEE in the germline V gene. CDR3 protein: CASSFKNTEAFF. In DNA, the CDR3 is TGTGCCAGCAGCTTCAAGAACACTGAAGCTTTCTTT.